These 18 T cell receptor beta chains were all obtained from the same sample, sequenced in a study of OX40 agonist ivuxolimab in advanced cancers. Assay used: immunoSEQ multiplex PCR; TCRdb lists only in-frame clones, some missing. The table includes just under 80,000 clones, approximately 89% detected once. This material consisted of CD4+ or CD8+ T cells sorted from blood, taken in a trial of the OX40 agonist ivuxolimab. Every receptor here comes from an adult with an advanced solid tumor such as melanoma, head and neck, liver or kidney cancer.

The chain combines TRBV5-6 with TRBJ2-6; D gene unclear. This CDR3 has 16 amino acids. The V and J ends lost 0 bases and 0 bases respectively, with 7 bases between them. CDR1 and CDR2 from the germline V gene are SGHDT and YYEEEE. The CDR3, as DNA: TGTGCCAGCAGCTTGGAGGGCCACTCTGGGGCCAACGTCCTGACTTTC. It codes for CASSLEGHSGANVLTF.

The CDR3 DNA reads as TGTGCCTGGAGTGGGGGATCTCAGCCCCAGCATTTT. Translated, it gives CAWSGGSQPQHF. The genes are TRBV30 and TRBJ1-5; the D is unclear. Between the trimmed V and J ends, which lost 1 base and 6 bases, there was a span of 7 bases. Germline V lookup: CDR1 GTSNPN, CDR2 SVGIG (reference sequence). The CDR3 consists of 12 residues.

The V and J genes are TRBV6-5 and TRBJ2-7; 11 nucleotides line up with TRBD2. V was clipped by 6 bases and J by 3 bases; unmatched bases: 7. This CDR3 is built from 15 residues. Germline CDR1 reads MNHEY; CDR2 reads SVGAGI. The CDR3 protein is CASRTSGSDSYEQYF. CDR3 DNA sequence: TGTGCCAGCAGAACTAGCGGGAGCGACAGCTACGAGCAGTACTTC.

This clone appeared a single time. This chain connects TRBV18 to TRBJ1-3; D may be TRBD1 (6 bases). The V gene's germline CDR1 is KGHSH and CDR2 LQKENI. V lost 3 bases, J lost 0 bases, and 9 bases lay in between. The CDR3 extends over 15 amino acids. Here the CDR3 DNA reads TGTGCCAGCTCACCTAGGACAGTCTCTGGAAACACCATATATTTT. It specifies CASSPRTVSGNTIYF.

The chain links TRBV27 to TRBJ2-5, with TRBD1 identical over 9 bases. The CDR3 is 15 residues long. Germline V gene data show CDR1 as MNHEY and CDR2 as SMNVEV (reference sequence). Germline trimming cut 5 bases from V and 11 bases from J; bases unmatched to any gene: 15. The CDR3 DNA reads as TGTGCCAGCAGTCGAGGGGGACAGGGAGTACGAGGGCAGTACTTC. Protein product: CASSRGGQGVRGQYF.

V gene TRBV5-1 combines with J gene TRBJ2-1; 9 bases map to TRBD2. The CDR3 consists of 14 residues. The J segment lost 0 bases and the V segment lost 7 bases, leaving 2 bases of the junction unmatched. The germline CDR1 and CDR2 sequences are SGHRS and YFSETQ. CDR3 in DNA: TGCGCCAGCGGTAGCGGGAGCTCCTACAATGAGCAGTTCTTC. Protein sequence: CASGSGSSYNEQFF.

The rearrangement uses TRBV15 and TRBJ2-1; 7 nucleotides match TRBD2. Germline assignment: CDR1 LNHNV and CDR2 YYDKDF (reference sequence). Trimming at V came to 0 bases and at J to 5 bases, leaving 10 bases not matched to a gene. The CDR3 is 17 residues long. The CDR3 spells CATSRDKWRAGNNEQFF. DNA for the CDR3: TGTGCCACCAGCAGAGATAAGTGGCGAGCGGGAAACAATGAGCAGTTCTTC.

This clone appeared once. V gene TRBV19 combines with J gene TRBJ2-3; 9 bases map to TRBD1. CDR1 LNHDA and CDR2 SQIVND come from the germline V gene (reference sequence). The CDR3 is made up of 15 amino acids. V lost 8 bases and J lost 0; bases outside the gene matches: 6. The CDR3 DNA sequence: TGTGCCAGTTGGACAGGGGTCACTAGCACAGATACGCAGTATTTT. Its protein is CASWTGVTSTDTQYF.

A single count supports this clone. The chain has TRBV19 and TRBJ2-2, with TRBD2 as a possible D gene (6 bases). V dropped 3 bases and J dropped 6 bases, with 11 bases sitting between them. Germline loops: CDR1 LNHDA, CDR2 SQIVND (reference sequence). There are 14 residues in the CDR3. The CDR3 here is CASSMAGSPGELFF. The DNA of the CDR3 is TGTGCCAGTAGTATGGCCGGGAGCCCCGGGGAGCTGTTTTTT. The full variable domain, rest sourced from reference TRBV19 and TRBJ2-2, is DGGITQSPKYLFRKEGQNVTLSCEQNLNHDAMYWYRQDPGQGLRLIYYSQIVNDFQKGDIAEGYSVSREKKESFPLTVTSAQKNPTAFYLCASSMAGSPGELFFGEGSRLTVL.

The V and J genes are TRBV18 and TRBJ1-1; D possibly corresponds to TRBD1 (5 bases). The CDR3 totals 16 residues. The germline V and J ends were trimmed by 3 bases and 5 bases, with 19 bases remaining between them. Germline CDR1 and CDR2: KGHSH and LQKENI. CDR3 sequence reads: CASSPNRDPRGTEAFF. DNA of the CDR3: TGTGCCAGCTCACCTAACCGGGACCCGAGAGGGACTGAAGCTTTCTTT.

The chain has TRBV7-2 and TRBJ2-1, with TRBD1 as a possible D gene (5 bases). CDR1 SGHTA and CDR2 FQGNSA come from the germline V gene. The CDR3 extends over 16 amino acids. V gave up 0 bases and J gave up 3 bases, with 12 bases separating them. CDR3 nucleotide sequence: TGTGCCAGCAGCTTAGCTCTGGGGCCTCACTACAATGAGCAGTTCTTC. The encoded protein is CASSLALGPHYNEQFF.

The chain joins TRBV7-2 to TRBJ2-7; D is possibly TRBD2 (6 bases). Trimming took off 5 bases at V and 1 base at J, with 18 bases between the two ends. The germline CDR1 and CDR2 sequences are SGHTA and FQGNSA. The CDR3 covers 16 residues. CDR3 sequence reads: CASSPQAGALSYEQYF. CDR3 in DNA: TGTGCCAGCAGCCCGCAAGCGGGCGCGTTGTCCTACGAGCAGTACTTC.

This clone was seen a few times. This sequence joins TRBV7-8 and TRBJ1-5, with D maybe TRBD1 (6 bases). Trimming removed 3 bases at V and 3 bases at J, with 18 bases between. Germline V gives CDR1 SGHVS, CDR2 FQNEAQ. The CDR3 is made up of 17 amino acids. The CDR3 region is CASSFSDSDSNNQPQHF. The CDR3 nucleotides are TGTGCCAGCAGCTTCTCGGACTCGGACAGTAACAATCAGCCCCAGCATTTT.

This chain joins TRBV30 and TRBJ2-7; TRBD1 is a possible D gene (6 bases). V lost 0 bases, J lost 5 bases, and 14 bases lay in between. There are 14 residues in the CDR3. Germline values: CDR1 GTSNPN, CDR2 SVGIG (reference sequence). CDR3 sequence reads: CAWSVLQGSNEQYF. CDR3 sequence (DNA): TGTGCCTGGAGTGTACTTCAGGGGAGCAACGAGCAGTACTTC.

The chain uses TRBV5-1 and TRBJ2-3; 7 nucleotides agree with TRBD1. V dropped 3 bases and J dropped 4; count of bases not matched to a gene: 2. Germline V lookup: CDR1 SGHRS, CDR2 YFSETQ. The CDR3 sequence is 13 residues long. CDR3 residues: CASSYGTADTQYF. The CDR3 DNA follows: TGCGCCAGCAGCTACGGGACAGCAGATACGCAGTATTTT. Supplemented by reference TRBV5-1 and TRBJ2-3, the full variable domain reads KAGVTQTPRYLIKTRGQQVTLSCSPISGHRSVSWYQQTPGQGLQFLFEYFSETQRNKGNFPGRFSGRQFSNSRSEMNVSTLELGDSALYLCASSYGTADTQYFGPGTRLTVL.

This clone occurred once. V usage is TRBV5-6 and J usage is TRBJ2-5; TRBD2 agrees at 8 bases. Trimming cost V 1 base and J 4 bases; bases outside gene matches: 6. The CDR3 spans 15 residues. The germline V gene encodes CDR1 SGHDT and CDR2 YYEEEE. The CDR3 spells CASSLTPLAGETQYF. In DNA form, the CDR3 reads TGTGCCAGCAGCTTGACCCCGCTAGCGGGAGAGACCCAGTACTTC.

The chain combines TRBV6-4 with TRBJ2-6; TRBD1 matches 7 bases. Germline V gene data show CDR1 as MRHNA and CDR2 as SNTAGT. The length of the CDR3 is 16 residues. V shed 6 bases, J shed 4 bases, and the junction held 9 bases outside the gene matches. The CDR3 nucleotides are TGTGCCAGCAGCGAAACAGGGGACGACGGGGCCAACGTCCTGACTTTC. It specifies CASSETGDDGANVLTF.

This chain links TRBV14 with TRBJ1-1; D is unresolved. This CDR3 region has 15 residues. Per the germline V gene, CDR1 is SGHDN and CDR2 is FVKESK. V was clipped by 2 bases and J by 0 bases, with 10 bases between them. CDR3 in DNA: TGTGCCAGCAGCCAATCCCGGGCCGTGAACACTGAAGCTTTCTTT. Amino acids: CASSQSRAVNTEAFF. The full variable domain, rest sourced from reference TRBV14 and TRBJ1-1, is EAGVTQFPSHSVIEKGQTVTLRCDPISGHDNLYWYRRVMGKEIKFLLHFVKESKQDESGMPNNRFLAERTGGTYSTLKVQPAELEDSGVYFCASSQSRAVNTEAFFGQGTRLTVV.